The 13 T cell receptor beta chains below all came from one sample that was sequenced in a study of low-dose radiotherapy and immunotherapy resistance in tumors. Time point noted: before trial treatment. Alpha- and beta-chain coverage of first-strand cDNA came from TRAV- and TRBV-specific primers. A 20-cycle PCR with a constant-region primer and V-primer adapter amplified TCRs. TCRdb itself ran the reads through MiXCR, one entry per CDR3 protein. Altogether around 99,000 distinct CDR3 sequences are present, more than 7.5% being singletons, with the ten largest covering around 0.98%. The source material was PBMCs, sampled before treatment. These receptors were obtained from a male donor with prostate cancer.

Note on this clonotype: This likely traces to a read error, being one base from a far larger clone. V usage is TRBV13 and J usage is TRBJ2-7, with D uncertain. CDR3 size: 15 residues. In germline, CDR1 is PRHDT, CDR2 FYEKMQ (reference sequence). With 5 bases removed from V and 3 bases from J, the gap between germline ends came to 17 bases. The CDR3 is CASSLERQINYEQYF. The CDR3 DNA follows: TGTGCCAGCAGCCTAGAACGCCAAATAAACTACGAGCAGTACTTC.

The V and J genes are TRBV6-5 and TRBJ2-5, with TRBD2 matching 10 bases. CDR1 is MNHEY and CDR2 is SVGAGI in the germline V gene. After removal of 3 bases from V and 1 base from J, the junction contained 11 bases not matched to a gene. This CDR3 spans 18 amino acids. In DNA form, the CDR3 reads TGTGCCAGCAGTTATTATGGGGATAGCGGGAGGAGCCAAGAGACCCAGTACTTC. This codes for CASSYYGDSGRSQETQYF.

This clonotype was seen ten or more times. The CDR3 here is CASSFRGDTQYF. The CDR3 DNA reads as TGTGCCAGCAGTTTCCGGGGAGATACGCAGTATTTT. The chain has TRBV28 and TRBJ2-3; D perhaps matches TRBD2 (5 bases). The CDR3 has 12 residues. The V gene lost 3 bases and the J gene lost 5 bases, with 6 bases spanning the gap. Germline V lookup: CDR1 MDHEN, CDR2 SYDVKM.

In this sample, this clonotype turned up many times. The rearrangement joins TRBV28 to TRBJ2-1; 8 bases are a match to TRBD2. The germline V gene encodes CDR1 MDHEN and CDR2 SYDVKM. Trimming took 4 bases from V and 14 from J; bases not matched to a gene: 7. The CDR3 runs 12 residues. The CDR3 loop is CASSSGGTRKFF. The CDR3 DNA is TGTGCCAGCAGTTCGGGGGGGACTAGGAAGTTCTTC.

This clonotype was counted ten times or more. The chain recombines TRBV6-5 with TRBJ1-6, with TRBD1 as a possible D gene (5 bases). CDR3 size: 12 residues. Germline V gene sequence: CDR1 MNHEY, CDR2 SVGAGI. V was pared by 7 bases and J by 9 bases, with 10 bases between. In DNA form, the CDR3 reads TGTGCCAGCACCACGGGGGGTTCACCCCTCCACTTT. Translating it yields CASTTGGSPLHF.

This clonotype came up a few times. This chain joins TRBV5-1 and TRBJ2-7, with 7 bases that match TRBD1. V gave up 0 bases and J gave up 0 bases; unmatched junction bases: 6. This CDR3 contains 16 residues. In germline, CDR1 is SGHRS, CDR2 YFSETQ. The CDR3 here is CASSLGGTALSYEQYF. The CDR3 DNA is TGCGCCAGCAGCTTGGGTGGGACAGCCCTCTCCTACGAGCAGTACTTC.

This clonotype was counted at least ten times. This chain links TRBV12-3 or TRBV12-4 with TRBJ2-3; TRBD2 might be the D (5 bases). This CDR3 has 14 amino acids. V was clipped by 3 bases and J by 4 bases, with 11 bases between them. The CDR3 loop reads CASSLVRVADTQYF. The CDR3 region has the DNA TGTGCCAGCAGTTTGGTGAGGGTCGCAGATACGCAGTATTTT.

There are many counts of this clonotype. The chain recombines TRBV6-6 with TRBJ2-5; D is perhaps TRBD1 (6 bases). The CDR3 is 13 residues long. In germline, CDR1 is MNHNY, CDR2 SVGAGI (reference sequence). Trimming left V 8 bases short and J 5 bases short, with 15 bases between. The CDR3 here is CASFTGFGETQYF. CDR3 bases: TGTGCCAGCTTTACAGGGTTCGGGGAGACCCAGTACTTC.

The chain links TRBV10-3 to TRBJ2-5, with D perhaps given as TRBD1 or TRBD2 (6 bases each). Trimming shortened V by 3 bases and J by 5 bases, and 13 bases separated the two germline ends. Germline-derived CDR1 and CDR2 are ENHRY and SYGVKD. The CDR3 is 14 amino acids. This chain's CDR3 is CAISENGGRETQYF. CDR3 nucleotides: TGTGCCATCAGTGAAAACGGGGGCCGGGAGACCCAGTACTTC.

In its sample, this clonotype was seen a few times. A read error may produce the germline difference seen at one junction end. The V gene is TRBV4-3, the J gene TRBJ2-1; no clear D. This CDR3 is built from 14 residues. In germline, CDR1 is LGHNA, CDR2 YSLEER. CDR3 sequence: CTSSQDVMGNEQFF. DNA of the CDR3: TGCACCAGCAGCCAAGATGTTATGGGTAATGAGCAGTTCTTC.

This clonotype was recorded at least ten times. This sequence joins TRBV29-1 and TRBJ2-7; D remains unclear. Germline lookup yields CDR1 SQVTM and CDR2 ANQGSEA. The CDR3 has 11 residues. V gave up 6 bases and J gave up 5 bases, with 11 bases separating them. The CDR3 nucleotides read TGCAGCGTCGCAGCTATAGACGAGCAGTACTTC. It specifies CSVAAIDEQYF.

This clonotype occurred many times. V gene TRBV20-1 combines with J gene TRBJ2-3; D gene uncertain. Trimming took off 3 bases at V and 7 bases at J, with 20 bases between the two ends. In germline, CDR1 is DFQATT, CDR2 SNEGSKA (reference sequence). This CDR3 contains 15 residues. DNA for the CDR3: TGCAGTGCTAGTATAAGAACCACCGTCGTGAATACGCAGTATTTT. It codes for CSASIRTTVVNTQYF.

Ten or more counts support this clonotype. The V and J genes are TRBV7-2 and TRBJ1-4; D ambiguous. This CDR3 has 14 residues. V was trimmed by 5 bases and J by 8 bases, leaving 15 bases between them. CDR1 SGHTA and CDR2 FQGNSA come from the germline V gene. CDR3 sequence: CASSPLAGIEKLFF. As DNA, the CDR3 is TGTGCCAGCAGCCCCCTTGCGGGGATCGAAAAACTGTTTTTT.